These 3 T cell receptor beta chains share one sample of origin, sequenced in a study of metastatic and nonmetastatic thyroid tumors. TCRdb re-called the PCR reads through MiXCR. The sample has approximately 35,000 clones; 15% are singletons. Prior to thyroid surgery, none of the patients had received any treatment. The specimen sequenced was blood. These receptor sequences come from a male donor with papillary thyroid cancer or a benign thyroid nodule (not recorded which). Some clones in this sample may be carry-over from other donors' samples.

This clone was observed a single time. A much bigger clone sits one base away, suggesting this may be a read error. The V call is TRBV5-3, the J call TRBJ2-5; unclear D gene. TRBV5-3 is filed as an ORF, its function uncertain. The CDR3 is 14 residues long. The CDR3 DNA follows: TGTGCCAGAGGCTTGTCCCAGAGCTCGGAGACCCAGTACTTC. The encoded protein is CARGLSQSSETQYF.

The CDR3 sequence: CASSFQTGISGANVLTF. The DNA of the CDR3 is TGTGCCAGCAGCTTTCAGACAGGCATATCTGGGGCCAACGTCCTGACTTTC. The rearrangement joins TRBV5-4 to TRBJ2-6, with a possible D match to TRBD1 (6 bases). Trimming shortened V by 2 bases and J by 1 base, and 13 bases separated the two germline ends. The CDR3 covers 17 residues. Looked up from germline, CDR1 is SGHNT and CDR2 is YYREEE (reference sequence).

This chain uses TRBV3-1 with TRBJ2-2; 8 bases agree with TRBD2. V lost 0 bases and J lost 7; bases outside the gene matches: 4. Germline assignment: CDR1 LGHDT and CDR2 YNNKEL (reference sequence). This CDR3 contains 15 residues. CDR3 loop: CASSQDAGGIGELFF. The CDR3 DNA is TGTGCCAGCAGCCAAGATGCGGGGGGAATCGGGGAGCTGTTTTTT.